This TCR beta chain was identified during a study of T cell responses to AZD1222 COVID-19 vaccine. Overall study results and limits: Dominant CD4 TCR responses targeted spike regions 160-218 and 743-854. Recipients of two AZD1222 doses showed rising Spike-specific TCR breadth and depth. Clonal diversity may have been underestimated, and the donors were mostly white British, with more females than males.

CDR1 is LNHNV and CDR2 is YYDKDF in the germline V gene (reference sequence). V was pared by 1 base and J by 0 bases, with 8 bases between. The CDR3 is 15 residues long. About this clone: The antigen remains undetermined.

The protocol was immunoSEQ multiplex PCR, while the TCRdb copy is restricted to in-frame clones and leaves out a portion. The sample shows about 150,000 clones, over 80% of them seen only once. The sequencing here drew on peripheral blood, taken 28 days after the second AZD1222 dose. V usage is TRBV15 and J usage is TRBJ2-3; maybe TRBD2 (6 bases). The sequence derives from an adult who received the AZD1222 COVID-19 vaccine. CDR3 sequence: CATSRGRGSTDTQYF. The CDR3 nucleotides read TGTGCCACCAGCAGAGGTCGGGGGAGCACAGATACGCAGTATTTT.